This T cell receptor (beta chain) was recovered during a study of T cell repertoires in cytomegalovirus infection (dated by TCRdb to the late 2010s). Some background on the complete study: Alongside well-studied HLA-B-restricted epitopes, the peptide stimulations were aimed at recently identified HLA-C-restricted CMV epitopes, whose presentation resists viral immunomodulation. Donor HLA type was relevant to the analysis, as public TCR beta signatures indicated carriage of CMV infection together with the matching HLA type. General conclusions and limits of the study: Carriers of CMV infection plus the relevant HLA type were discriminated by the cumulative frequency of public TCR beta family members in the study cohort and in an independent roughly 350-donor cohort. In the ex vivo response, HLA-C-restricted CMV-specific TCR beta clonotypes were dominant, and in two of eight donors the single most frequent clonotype came from this HLA-C-restricted group.

This clonotype has only a few counts. The specificity of this receptor is unknown. Qualities for individual bases were not recorded, and no much larger clone is one base off. The sequencer listed for this sample is Illumina HiSeq 1500. Using fastp trimming at Q25 and MiXCR clonotype assembly, TCRdb reanalyzed the public sequencing data and kept in-frame beta chains. Every CDR3 protein is listed once, alongside the most common genes and DNA of its rows. The sample records hundreds of thousands of distinct CDR3 sequences, under 40% of which are singletons. 10% to 15% of the sample goes to the ten largest clones. Relative to germline, V is 2 bases shorter and J is 4 bases shorter, with 18 bases between their ends. From the cysteine up to the phenylalanine, the CDR3 has a length of 16 residues. Only the CDR3 DNA stays, 48 bases, in frame from base 1. The germline V gene sets CDR1 to MNHNS and CDR2 to SASEGT.

In the paper's terms, the treatment or condition label means: in vitro stimulation with specific CMV peptide epitopes to enrich CMV-specific T cells. The TCR was taken from a human donor in good health (CMV status not recorded). Some clones in this sample may be carry-over from other donors' samples. The specimen was cultured CD8+ T cells from PBMCs, collected from culture after CMV antigen stimulation. The chain employs TRBV6-1 and TRBJ2-7; TRBD2 is possibly the D segment (6 matching bases). The CDR3 here reads CASSEYFNGGEYEQYF. The nucleotides read TGTGCCAGCAGTGAATATTTCAACGGGGGAGAATACGAGCAGTACTTC.